The clone carrying this T cell receptor beta chain is a singleton in its sample. Its antigen is still unknown. These data are taken from a study of tumor-infiltrating lymphocytes in primary liver carcinoma. Study context: Samples gave roughly 3.65 to 8 million productive TCRbeta reads, similar across tissue types. Study-level results: Tumor-blood pairs (like tumor-adjacent pairs) overlapped less than tumor region pairs did.

From 500 ng of total RNA, TCR beta-specific cDNA was reverse-transcribed using a constant-region primer. Three nested multiplex PCR rounds, a slightly modified ARM-PCR method, built the TCR beta libraries. Primers for the first two PCR rounds were TRBV1-TRBV30 forward primers and a C-beta reverse primer (around 11 cycles per round). TCRdb analysed the multiplex PCR reads with MiXCR anew, one entry per CDR3 protein. The profile shows some 190,000 distinct CDR3 sequences, over 80% of them singletons. The study co-extracted DNA and RNA from around 18-30 mg of unsorted bulk tissue. Treatment of the patients' primary liver carcinoma consisted of surgical resection. Looked up from germline, CDR1 is MNHEY and CDR2 is SVGEGT. The CDR3 contains 15 residues. V lost 8 bases to trimming and J lost 0 bases, with 13 bases between them.

The chain uses TRBV6-2 or TRBV6-3 and TRBJ2-2; D remains unclear. Material: tumor tissue from primary liver carcinoma. This receptor was identified in a middle-aged man with primary liver carcinoma and hepatitis B virus infection. CDR3 DNA sequence: TGTGCCAGCTGTTGTGCAGCCTCGAACACCGGGGAGCTGTTTTTT. It codes for CASCCAASNTGELFF.